This T cell receptor (beta chain) comes out of a study of T cells in Graves' hyperthyroidism and ophthalmopathy. In its sample, this clonotype was seen many times. The germline gene is not matched at one end of the junction; a read error may be the cause. Germline values: CDR1 MNHEY, CDR2 SVGAGI. The CDR3 extends over 17 amino acids. The investigators amplified TCR beta CDR3 regions from RNA transcripts. The TCR CDR3 was amplified in a first-round RT-PCR using the HTBI primer set. MiXCR, run by TCRdb on the multiplex PCR reads, gives a single entry per CDR3 protein. The data show under 250,000 distinct CDR3 sequences, about 24% seen once.

The sample was blood. The sequence came from a woman aged 40 to 50 with Graves' ophthalmopathy. V usage is TRBV6-5 and J usage is TRBJ2-2; 9 nucleotides match TRBD2. The CDR3: CASSYSRSSGTTGELFF. Here the CDR3 DNA reads TGCGCCAGCAGTTACTCGAGGTCTAGCGGGACGACCGGGGAGCTGTTTTTT.